A single sample is the source of the 27 T cell receptor beta chains below, sequenced in a study of T cell responses to AZD1222 COVID-19 vaccine. The protocol was immunoSEQ multiplex PCR, while the TCRdb copy is restricted to in-frame clones and leaves out a portion. There are some 180,000 clones in the sample; around nine tenths occur only once, and over 1% lies in the top ten. The specimen comprised peripheral blood, sampled 28 days after the second AZD1222 dose. Receptors were obtained from an adult who received the AZD1222 COVID-19 vaccine.

The rearrangement uses TRBV19 and TRBJ1-5; D uncertain. The germline V gene has CDR1 LNHDA and CDR2 SQIVND (reference sequence). V was pared by 4 bases and J by 6 bases, with 22 bases between. The CDR3 contains 17 residues. As DNA, the CDR3 is TGTGCCAGTAGTAGTTGGGGTTCAAGTGGCCGGAGTCAGCCCCAGCATTTT. Residues: CASSSWGSSGRSQPQHF.

V is TRBV5-1 and J is TRBJ2-5; 10 bases agree with TRBD1. The CDR3 has 14 residues. CDR1 is SGHRS, CDR2 YFSETQ, per germline. J gave up 3 bases and V 4 bases, and 3 bases lay outside the gene matches. DNA of the CDR3: TGCGCCAGCAGCCCCGGGACAGGGGAAGAGACCCAGTACTTC. This translates into CASSPGTGEETQYF.

The V and J genes are TRBV4-1 and TRBJ2-3, with D perhaps matching TRBD2 (6 bases). Germline CDR1 MGHRA, CDR2 YSYEKL. The CDR3 covers 18 residues. Trimming took off 1 base at V and 1 base at J, with 18 bases between the two ends. In DNA, the CDR3 is TGCGCCAGCAGCCAAGTCACTATCCGTAGCGGCCGCACAGATACGCAGTATTTT. This codes for CASSQVTIRSGRTDTQYF.

This sequence joins TRBV29-1 and TRBJ2-7; D gene ambiguous. Germline CDR1 SQVTM, CDR2 ANQGSEA. CDR3 length: 13 amino acids. With 5 bases removed from V and 0 bases from J, the gap between germline ends came to 11 bases. CDR3 amino acids: CSVILGSSYEQYF. DNA for the CDR3: TGCAGCGTTATTCTTGGAAGCTCCTACGAGCAGTACTTC.

The chain employs TRBV27 and TRBJ1-5, with D possibly matching TRBD1 (5 bases). The V gene's germline CDR1 is MNHEY and CDR2 SMNVEV (reference sequence). This CDR3 contains 12 residues. Deletions cut 4 bases from V and 9 bases from J, with 10 bases between. CDR3 nucleotides: TGTGCCAGCAGTTCTCCAGGGCGGCCCCAGCATTTT. It encodes CASSSPGRPQHF.

In this sample, this clone turned up once. The gene calls are TRBV4-2 and TRBJ2-2; tentatively, D is TRBD2 (6 bases). CDR1 and CDR2 from the germline V gene are LGHNA and YNFKEQ. CDR3 length equals 19 residues. V shed 0 bases and J shed 1 base, with 18 bases lying between them. The CDR3 DNA sequence: TGTGCCAGCAGCCAAGAGGGGCGCGGGGCGGGGATGAACACCGGGGAGCTGTTTTTT. Its translation: CASSQEGRGAGMNTGELFF.

The chain has TRBV5-6 and TRBJ1-4; tentative D call: TRBD1 (6 bases). Germline CDR1 is SGHDT and CDR2 is YYEEEE. The V end lost 4 bases, the J end lost 6 bases, and 16 bases lay between the germline ends. The CDR3 consists of 15 residues. CDR3: CASSGTGKKDEKLFF. DNA of the CDR3: TGTGCCAGCAGCGGAACAGGGAAGAAAGATGAAAAACTGTTTTTT.

The CDR3 DNA is TGTGCCAGCAGTCAAGAGGGGACCAAACAGACCCAGTACTTC. Amino acid sequence: CASSQEGTKQTQYF. The chain uses TRBV5-4 and TRBJ2-5, with D possibly being TRBD1 or TRBD2 (5 bases each). Germline CDR1 and CDR2: SGHNT and YYREEE (reference sequence). Trimming shortened V by 5 bases and J by 6 bases, and 17 bases separated the two germline ends. The CDR3 has 14 amino acids.

This clone was detected only once. This chain uses TRBV10-3 with TRBJ1-6; possibly TRBD1 for D (5 bases). Germline V gene sequence: CDR1 ENHRY, CDR2 SYGVKD. V shed 3 bases and J shed 10 bases, with 10 bases lying between them. This CDR3 spans 13 amino acids. In DNA, the CDR3 is TGTGCCATCAGTGAATTGGGGCAGTCACCCCTCCACTTT. Translating gives CAISELGQSPLHF.

This chain joins TRBV27 and TRBJ1-2, with D perhaps TRBD1 (6 bases). Trimming cost V 2 bases and J 8 bases, with 21 bases left between them. This CDR3 region has 16 residues. Germline values: CDR1 MNHEY, CDR2 SMNVEV (reference sequence). This CDR3 is CASSLERGVTPGGYTF. The CDR3 DNA reads as TGTGCCAGCAGTTTAGAAAGGGGGGTCACCCCTGGAGGCTACACCTTC.

The rearrangement joins TRBV18 to TRBJ2-3, with D unclear. The germline V gene has CDR1 KGHSH and CDR2 LQKENI. With 3 bases removed from V and 4 bases from J, the gap between germline ends came to 11 bases. CDR3 length: 14 residues. The CDR3 loop reads CASSPLNLADTQYF. CDR3 DNA sequence: TGTGCCAGCTCACCCCTCAACCTTGCAGATACGCAGTATTTT.

This clone has only one observation. The chain has TRBV12-3 or TRBV12-4 and TRBJ1-3; D unclear. The CDR3 sequence is 11 residues long. V lost 9 bases and J lost 8, with 11 bases in between. The CDR3 nucleotides read TGTGCCAGTTCGTCCGGCGACACCATATATTTT. Translation gives CASSSGDTIYF.

The rearrangement joins TRBV9 to TRBJ1-2, with no clear D. The CDR3 length is 17 residues. The V and J ends lost 0 bases and 1 base respectively, with 16 bases between them. Germline V gives CDR1 SGDLS, CDR2 YYNGEE. As DNA, the CDR3 is TGTGCCAGCAGCGTAGAAGGGCATCCACTCAATAACTATGGCTACACCTTC. Protein product: CASSVEGHPLNNYGYTF.

This clone was observed once. The V gene is TRBV5-5, the J gene TRBJ2-7; D call uncertain. With 0 bases removed from V and 0 bases from J, the gap between germline ends came to 10 bases. This CDR3 has 15 amino acids. The germline V gene encodes CDR1 SGHKS and CDR2 YYEKEE (reference sequence). The CDR3 DNA follows: TGTGCCAGCAGCTTGGAACGGAAAAACTCCTACGAGCAGTACTTC. This codes for CASSLERKNSYEQYF.

This chain uses TRBV5-4 with TRBJ2-7, with 12 bases matching TRBD2. The J segment lost 6 bases and the V segment lost 7 bases, leaving 5 bases of the junction unmatched. The CDR3 runs to 13 residues. Germline V CDR1 and CDR2: SGHNT, YYREEE (reference sequence). CDR3 coding DNA: TGTGCCAGCTCTAGCGGGGGGGCCCGCGAGCAGTACTTC. Protein: CASSSGGAREQYF. Combining the CDR3 with reference TRBV5-4 and TRBJ2-7 gives the whole variable domain ETGVTQSPTHLIKTRGQQVTLRCSSQSGHNTVSWYQQALGQGPQFIFQYYREEENGRGNFPPRFSGLQFPNYSSELNVNALELDDSALYLCASSSGGAREQYFGPGTRLTVT.

The V call is TRBV2, the J call TRBJ1-5, with a tentative D call TRBD1 (6 bases). CDR1 and CDR2 (germline): SNHLY, FYNNEI. V lost 7 bases and J lost 6, with 10 bases in between. CDR3 length equals 12 residues. CDR3 bases: TGTGCCAGCACAGAGGGGGGTCAGCCCCAGCATTTT. As protein: CASTEGGQPQHF.

This clone appeared once. The CDR3 sequence is CASSQDGGLSTEAFF. CDR3 nucleotides: TGTGCCAGCAGCCAAGATGGAGGGCTTTCTACTGAAGCTTTCTTT. J is TRBJ1-1 and V is TRBV3-1 (or the pseudogene TRBV3-2); D remains unclear. The germline CDR1 and CDR2 sequences are LGHDT and YNNKEL (reference sequence). Trimming pared 0 bases from V and 5 bases from J, leaving 13 bases between. This CDR3 region has 15 residues.

The chain employs TRBV18 and TRBJ1-5; 8 positions match TRBD1. Germline V gene sequence: CDR1 KGHSH, CDR2 LQKENI. The CDR3 is 16 amino acids. V shed 3 bases, J shed 2 bases, and the junction held 6 bases outside the gene matches. DNA for the CDR3: TGTGCCAGCTCACCCGGACAGGGATCGGGCAATCAGCCCCAGCATTTT. This encodes CASSPGQGSGNQPQHF.

This clone was seen just once. This chain uses TRBV12-3 or TRBV12-4 with TRBJ2-5; D ambiguous. V was cut by 5 bases and J by 3 bases, with 10 bases left in between. CDR3 length: 13 amino acids. DNA of the CDR3: TGTGCCAGCAGTCTCCGACACGAAGAGACCCAGTACTTC. Translated, it gives CASSLRHEETQYF.

The chain couples TRBV18 to TRBJ2-1; D call uncertain. The V and J ends lost 1 base and 5 bases respectively, with 9 bases between them. The CDR3 runs 14 residues. Per the germline V gene, CDR1 is KGHSH and CDR2 is LQKENI. The CDR3 sequence is CASSPLLGNNEQFF. The CDR3 nucleotides read TGTGCCAGCTCACCACTGCTGGGGAACAATGAGCAGTTCTTC.

This clone was seen more than once but under ten times. The genes are TRBV27 and TRBJ1-1, with D unclear. There are 16 residues in the CDR3. CDR1 MNHEY and CDR2 SMNVEV come from the germline V gene (reference sequence). Trimming took off 4 bases at V and 4 bases at J, with 19 bases between the two ends. CDR3 in amino acids: CASSYRARARLTEAFF. The CDR3 DNA sequence: TGTGCCAGCAGTTACCGGGCCCGGGCCCGGCTCACTGAAGCTTTCTTT.

The chain is built from TRBV6-2 or TRBV6-3 and TRBJ2-2; maybe TRBD2 (6 bases). The V end was cut by 4 bases, the J end by 0 bases, with 15 bases between. The CDR3 length is 17 residues. Germline V gene data show CDR1 as MNHEY and CDR2 as SVGEGT. The CDR3 is CASSSRILAANTGELFF. The CDR3, as DNA: TGTGCCAGCAGTTCCCGAATACTAGCCGCGAACACCGGGGAGCTGTTTTTT.

Note on this clone: The same CDR3 arises from other DNA sequences in this sample as well. The rearrangement links TRBV7-9 to TRBJ1-5; 8 bases agree with TRBD1. The CDR3 consists of 14 residues. Germline values: CDR1 SEHNR, CDR2 FQNEAQ (reference sequence). After removal of 1 base from V and 4 bases from J, the junction contained 0 bases not matched to a gene. DNA for the CDR3: TGTGCCAGCAGCTTAGGACAGGGGAATCAGCCCCAGCATTTT. Its translation: CASSLGQGNQPQHF.

The V gene is TRBV7-9, the J gene TRBJ2-5; 7 nucleotides line up with TRBD2. The CDR3 covers 16 residues. Germline CDR1 SEHNR, CDR2 FQNEAQ (reference sequence). The V segment lost 0 bases and the J segment 1 base; nucleotides outside the gene matches: 5. The CDR3 bases are TGTGCCAGCAGCTTAGCGGGGCCGGGGGGCCAAGAGACCCAGTACTTC. It encodes CASSLAGPGGQETQYF.

The V gene is TRBV10-3, the J gene TRBJ2-7, with D perhaps assigned TRBD1 or TRBD2 (6 bases each). CDR1 and CDR2 (germline): ENHRY, SYGVKD. The CDR3 sequence is 15 residues long. Trimming took off 6 bases at V and 1 base at J, with 16 bases between the two ends. The CDR3 DNA sequence: TGTGCCATCAGCCGGAAGGGGGGCGAGTCCTACGAGCAGTACTTC. Translation: CAISRKGGESYEQYF.

The gene calls are TRBV9 and TRBJ1-2, with D maybe TRBD1 (5 bases). The CDR3 spans 13 residues. The V gene lost 6 bases and the J gene lost 4 bases, with 13 bases spanning the gap. CDR1 SGDLS and CDR2 YYNGEE come from the germline V gene. The chain's CDR3 is CASTRGGTYGYTF. CDR3 nucleotides: TGTGCCAGCACTCGGGGGGGAACCTATGGCTACACCTTC.

This chain uses TRBV7-2 with TRBJ1-2, with TRBD1 as a possible D gene (6 bases). Germline CDR1 and CDR2: SGHTA and FQGNSA. V shed 5 bases and J shed 8 bases, with 18 bases lying between them. The CDR3 consists of 14 residues. CDR3 bases: TGTGCCAGCAGCCTCCGCAGGGGTGGGGACGGCTACACCTTC. Its translation is CASSLRRGGDGYTF.